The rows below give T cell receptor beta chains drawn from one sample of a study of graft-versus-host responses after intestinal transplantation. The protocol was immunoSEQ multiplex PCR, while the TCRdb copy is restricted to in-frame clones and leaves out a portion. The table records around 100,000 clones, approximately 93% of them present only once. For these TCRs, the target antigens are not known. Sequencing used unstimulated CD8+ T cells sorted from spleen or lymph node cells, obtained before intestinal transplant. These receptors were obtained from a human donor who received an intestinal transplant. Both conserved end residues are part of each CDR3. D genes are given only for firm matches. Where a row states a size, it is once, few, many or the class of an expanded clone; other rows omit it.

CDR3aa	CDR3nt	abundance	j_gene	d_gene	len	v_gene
CASSQVYLGGQETQYF	TGCGCCAGCAGCCAAGTTTACTTGGGGGGGCAAGAGACCCAGTACTTC	-	TRBJ2-5	TRBD2	16	TRBV4-1
CASSDRYTDTQYF	TGTGCCAGCAGTGACAGGTACACAGATACGCAGTATTTT	-	TRBJ2-3	-	13	TRBV6-1
CASSLGRTEAFF	TGTGCCAGCAGCTTAGGGAGGACTGAAGCTTTCTTT	-	TRBJ1-1	-	12	TRBV7-9
CASSLIGGATDTQYF	TGTGCCAGCAGCTTAATAGGGGGGGCCACAGATACGCAGTATTTT	-	TRBJ2-3	-	15	TRBV7-8
CASSEGPGFDEQYF	TGCGCCAGCAGTGAAGGTCCAGGGTTCGACGAGCAGTACTTC	-	TRBJ2-7	-	14	TRBV10-1
CASSFLPGGAFF	TGTGCCAGCAGCTTCCTCCCCGGAGGAGCTTTCTTT	-	TRBJ1-1	-	12	TRBV7-2
CASSARPDYGYTF	TGTGCCAGCAGCGCCCGTCCGGACTATGGCTACACCTTC	-	TRBJ1-2	-	13	TRBV5-5
CASSLDWQLGSSYNSPLHF	TGTGCCAGCAGCTTAGATTGGCAATTGGGGAGCTCCTATAATTCACCCCTCCACTTT	-	TRBJ1-6	-	19	TRBV7-9
CASRPFSGGSLAKNIQYF	TGTGCCAGCAGACCTTTTAGCGGGGGATCTTTAGCCAAAAACATTCAGTACTTC	-	TRBJ2-4	TRBD2	18	TRBV27
CASSPGTGFAYEQYF	TGTGCCAGCAGCCCCGGGACAGGTTTCGCCTACGAGCAGTACTTC	-	TRBJ2-7	TRBD1	15	TRBV9
CASRDRVGEQFF	TGTGCCAGTAGGGACAGGGTCGGTGAGCAGTTCTTC	-	TRBJ2-1	TRBD1	12	TRBV19
CASSSTDRGWETQYF	TGTGCCAGCAGTTCCACGGACAGGGGGTGGGAGACCCAGTACTTC	-	TRBJ2-5	TRBD1	15	TRBV27
CASSVGSGQPQHF	TGTGCCAGCAGCGTAGGGTCTGGACAGCCCCAGCATTTT	-	TRBJ1-5	-	13	TRBV9
CASSYSSTDTQYF	TGTGCCAGCAGTTACTCCAGCACAGATACGCAGTATTTT	few	TRBJ2-3	-	13	TRBV6-5
CASSLVSGLSGNTIYF	TGTGCCAGCAGCTTAGTATCGGGCCTCTCTGGAAACACCATATATTTT	-	TRBJ1-3	-	16	TRBV7-9
CATSRDRGGGNTIYF	TGTGCCACCAGCAGAGATAGAGGCGGCGGAAACACCATATATTTT	-	TRBJ1-3	-	15	TRBV15
CASSLFRGPSYEKLFF	TGTGCCAGCAGCTTATTCAGGGGGCCGTCCTATGAAAAACTGTTTTTT	-	TRBJ1-4	TRBD1	16	TRBV7-8
CASSASRTGGGEQYF	TGTGCCAGCAGCGCGAGCAGGACAGGGGGAGGCGAGCAGTACTTC	-	TRBJ2-7	TRBD1	15	TRBV9
CASQGGGGWNEQFF	TGTGCCAGCCAGGGCGGGGGCGGCTGGAATGAGCAGTTCTTC	-	TRBJ2-1	-	14	TRBV6-1
CASTGTPPTNEQFF	TGTGCCAGTACCGGGACACCTCCGACCAATGAGCAGTTCTTC	-	TRBJ2-1	-	14	TRBV27
CASSLPAGRANEKLFF	TGCGCCAGCAGCTTGCCCGCGGGGAGGGCTAATGAAAAACTGTTTTTT	-	TRBJ1-4	-	16	TRBV5-1
CASSRTGSYEQYF	TGCGCCAGCAGCCGGACAGGGTCCTACGAGCAGTACTTC	-	TRBJ2-7	TRBD1	13	TRBV4-1
CASTPGLAGGDTQYF	TGTGCCAGCACCCCCGGGCTAGCGGGGGGAGATACGCAGTATTTT	-	TRBJ2-3	TRBD2	15	TRBV7-6
CASSLAGNTIYF	TGTGCCAGCAGCTTGGCGGGAAACACCATATATTTT	-	TRBJ1-3	-	12	TRBV5-6
CASSQPGQGRIEAFF	TGCGCCAGCAGCCAGCCGGGACAGGGGAGAATAGAAGCTTTCTTT	few	TRBJ1-1	TRBD1	15	TRBV4-1
CASMRGGSGNTIYF	TGTGCCAGCATGAGGGGTGGCTCTGGAAACACCATATATTTT	-	TRBJ1-3	-	14	TRBV25-1
CAWSAASYEQYF	TGTGCCTGGAGTGCGGCGTCCTACGAGCAGTACTTC	-	TRBJ2-7	-	12	TRBV30
CASSRGGTGELFF	TGTGCCAGCAGTCGGGGAGGCACCGGGGAGCTGTTTTTT	-	TRBJ2-2	-	13	TRBV25-1
CASSLGWGREDTEAFF	TGCGCCAGCAGCTTGGGCTGGGGGCGAGAGGACACTGAAGCTTTCTTT	-	TRBJ1-1	-	16	TRBV5-1
CASSQGTRTGNEKLFF	TGCGCCAGCAGCCAAGGAACCCGGACAGGGAATGAAAAACTGTTTTTT	once	TRBJ1-4	TRBD1	16	TRBV4-1
CASSGGGINYGYTF	TGTGCCAGCAGTGGAGGTGGGATTAACTATGGCTACACCTTC	-	TRBJ1-2	-	14	TRBV27
CASSLAMGYEQYF	TGTGCCAGCAGCTTAGCGATGGGGTACGAGCAGTACTTC	-	TRBJ2-7	-	13	TRBV7-9
CASSSARDHEQYF	TGTGCCAGCAGCTCGGCCCGGGACCACGAGCAGTACTTC	-	TRBJ2-7	-	13	TRBV5-6
CASSIGAGLETQYF	TGTGCCAGTAGTATCGGAGCGGGGTTGGAGACCCAGTACTTC	-	TRBJ2-5	TRBD2	14	TRBV19
CASSAELKSEAFF	TGTGCCAGCAGCGCAGAACTTAAGTCTGAAGCTTTCTTT	few	TRBJ1-1	-	13	TRBV7-6
CASSPRQATYGYTF	TGTGCCAGCAGCCCCCGACAGGCCACCTATGGCTACACCTTC	-	TRBJ1-2	-	14	TRBV9
CASSPTLIQGGGAFF	TGTGCCAGCAGCCCCACCCTAATACAGGGTGGAGGAGCTTTCTTT	-	TRBJ1-1	-	15	TRBV9
CASSEAPGGRTEAFF	TGTGCCAGCAGTGAAGCCCCAGGGGGCAGGACTGAAGCTTTCTTT	once	TRBJ1-1	TRBD1	15	TRBV2
CASSQDAASGQPQHF	TGTGCCAGCAGCCAAGATGCCGCGTCGGGACAGCCCCAGCATTTT	-	TRBJ1-5	-	15	TRBV4-2
CATSSRTGVGNQPQHF	TGTGCCACCAGCAGTAGGACAGGGGTAGGCAATCAGCCCCAGCATTTT	-	TRBJ1-5	TRBD1	16	TRBV15
CASSQGQNQETQYF	TGCGCCAGCAGCCAGGGACAGAACCAAGAGACCCAGTACTTC	-	TRBJ2-5	TRBD1	14	TRBV4-1
CASSIYQTTYNEQFF	TGTGCCAGTAGTATTTACCAGACCACCTACAATGAGCAGTTCTTC	-	TRBJ2-1	-	15	TRBV19
CASRRGTDPSPLHF	TGTGCCAGCAGACGCGGGACAGACCCATCACCCCTCCACTTT	-	TRBJ1-6	TRBD1	14	TRBV7-9
CASSQSATDTQYF	TGCGCCAGCAGCCAATCAGCTACAGATACGCAGTATTTT	-	TRBJ2-3	-	13	TRBV4-1